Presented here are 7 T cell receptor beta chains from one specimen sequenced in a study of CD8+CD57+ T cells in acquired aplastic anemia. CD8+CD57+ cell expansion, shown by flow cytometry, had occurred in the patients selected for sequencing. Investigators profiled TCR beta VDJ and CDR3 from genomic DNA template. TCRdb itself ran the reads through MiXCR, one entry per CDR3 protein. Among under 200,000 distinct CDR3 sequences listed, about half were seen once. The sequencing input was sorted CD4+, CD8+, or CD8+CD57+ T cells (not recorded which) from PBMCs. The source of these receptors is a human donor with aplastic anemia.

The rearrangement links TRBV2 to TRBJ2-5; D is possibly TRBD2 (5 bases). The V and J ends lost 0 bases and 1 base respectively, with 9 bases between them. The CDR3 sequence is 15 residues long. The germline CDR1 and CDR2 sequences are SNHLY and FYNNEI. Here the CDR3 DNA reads TGTGCCAGCAGTGAAGCGCGGGTCTTCCAAGAGACCCAGTACTTC. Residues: CASSEARVFQETQYF. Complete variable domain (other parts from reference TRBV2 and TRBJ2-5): EPEVTQTPSHQVTQMGQEVILRCVPISNHLYFYWYRQILGQKVEFLVSFYNNEISEKSEIFDDQFSVERPDGSNFTLKIRSTKLEDSAMYFCASSEARVFQETQYFGPGTRLLVL.

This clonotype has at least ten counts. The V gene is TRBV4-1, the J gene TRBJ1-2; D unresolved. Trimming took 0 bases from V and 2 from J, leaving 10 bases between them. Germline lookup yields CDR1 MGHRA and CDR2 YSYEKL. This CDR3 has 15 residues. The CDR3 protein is CASSQEKERNYGYTF. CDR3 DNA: TGCGCCAGCAGCCAAGAGAAAGAAAGAAACTATGGCTACACCTTC.

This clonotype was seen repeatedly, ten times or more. The CDR3 reads CSATGTVGEKLFF. The CDR3 nucleotides read TGCAGTGCAACCGGGACAGTAGGGGAAAAACTGTTTTTT. The V and J genes are TRBV20-1 and TRBJ1-4; 7 nucleotides agree with TRBD1. After removal of 6 bases from V and 8 bases from J, the junction contained 9 bases not matched to a gene. Germline loops: CDR1 DFQATT, CDR2 SNEGSKA (reference sequence). The CDR3 totals 13 residues.

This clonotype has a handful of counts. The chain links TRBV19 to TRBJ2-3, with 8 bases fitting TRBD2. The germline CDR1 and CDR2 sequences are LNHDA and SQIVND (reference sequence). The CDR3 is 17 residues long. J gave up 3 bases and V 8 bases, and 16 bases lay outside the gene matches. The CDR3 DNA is TGTGCCAGTTCTCGTTCCGAGGACCAGCGGGAGACAGATACGCAGTATTTT. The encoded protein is CASSRSEDQRETDTQYF.

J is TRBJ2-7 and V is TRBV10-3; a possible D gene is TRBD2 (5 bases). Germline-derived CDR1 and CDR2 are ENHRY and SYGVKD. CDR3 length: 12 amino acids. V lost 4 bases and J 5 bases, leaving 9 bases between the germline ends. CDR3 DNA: TGTGCCATCAGTGCTAGCCCCCACGAGCAGTACTTC. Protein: CAISASPHEQYF.

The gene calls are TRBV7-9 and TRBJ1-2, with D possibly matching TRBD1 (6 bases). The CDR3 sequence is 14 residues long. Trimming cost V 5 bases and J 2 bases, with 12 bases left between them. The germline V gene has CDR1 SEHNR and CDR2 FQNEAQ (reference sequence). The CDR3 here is CASSPGTSNYGYTF. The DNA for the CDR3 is TGTGCCAGCAGCCCAGGGACATCAAACTATGGCTACACCTTC.

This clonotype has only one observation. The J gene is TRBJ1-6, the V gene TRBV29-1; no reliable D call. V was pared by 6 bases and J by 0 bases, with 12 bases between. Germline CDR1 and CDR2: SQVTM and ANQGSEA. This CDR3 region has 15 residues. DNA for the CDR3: TGCAGCGTCGCCCCGACGAGCTCCTATAATTCACCCCTCCACTTT. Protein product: CSVAPTSSYNSPLHF.